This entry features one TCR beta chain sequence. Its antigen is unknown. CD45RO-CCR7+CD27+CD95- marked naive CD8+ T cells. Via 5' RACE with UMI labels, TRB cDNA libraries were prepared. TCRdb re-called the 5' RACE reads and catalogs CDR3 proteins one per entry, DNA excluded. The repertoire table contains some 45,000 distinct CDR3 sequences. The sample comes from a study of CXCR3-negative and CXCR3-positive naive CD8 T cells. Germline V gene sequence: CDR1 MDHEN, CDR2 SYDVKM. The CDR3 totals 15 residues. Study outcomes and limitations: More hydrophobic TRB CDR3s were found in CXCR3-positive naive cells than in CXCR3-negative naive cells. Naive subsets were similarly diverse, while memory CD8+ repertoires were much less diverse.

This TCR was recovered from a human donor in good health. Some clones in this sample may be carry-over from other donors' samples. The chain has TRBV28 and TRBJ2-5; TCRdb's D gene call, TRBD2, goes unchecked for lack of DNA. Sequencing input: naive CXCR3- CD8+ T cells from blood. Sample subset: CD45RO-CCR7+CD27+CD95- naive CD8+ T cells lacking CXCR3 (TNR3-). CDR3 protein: CASRRLAGGQETQYF.